This TCR beta chain appears in the sequencing data of a study of breast tumors, draining lymph nodes, adjacent tissues. From the multiplex PCR reads, TCRdb called clonotypes with MiXCR, one entry per CDR3 protein. The sample has 150,000 to 200,000 distinct CDR3 sequences, approximately 30% seen once; the top ten hold more than 4%. V was pared by 4 bases and J by 5 bases, with 17 bases between. The CDR3 loop spans 15 amino acids. Germline values: CDR1 MGHDK, CDR2 SYGVNS. This clonotype was counted a few times. The lymph nodes were axillary draining lymph nodes from breast cancer patients. This clonotype was sampled from a female donor with breast cancer. Some clones in this sample may be carry-over from other donors' samples. This rearrangement joins TRBV25-1 to TRBJ1-1; TRBD1 might be the D (5 bases). Sequencing used axillary lymph node tissue. The CDR3 sequence is CASSAYPGEGTEAFF. The CDR3 DNA sequence: TGTGCCAGCAGTGCCTACCCCGGGGAGGGGACTGAAGCTTTCTTT. Based on the CDR3 plus reference TRBV25-1 and TRBJ1-1, the full variable domain is EADIYQTPRYLVIGTGKKITLECSQTMGHDKMYWYQQDPGMELHLIHYSYGVNSTEKGDLSSESTVSRIRTEHFPLTLESARPSHTSQYLCASSAYPGEGTEAFFGQGTRLTVV.